This T cell receptor beta chain is from a study of blood T cell repertoires in COVID-19. How the authors handled the data: Using reference gene primer amplification, nucleated cell counts were estimated. Clones were read by immunoSEQ multiplex PCR, and TCRdb kept only the in-frame ones, dropping some. Clone size and the V and J calls come from that table; the DNA yielded D and trimming. The data hold over 150,000 clones, with 60% to 85% observed a single time. The J segment lost 7 bases and the V segment lost 6 bases, leaving 13 bases of the junction unmatched. The CDR3 has 15 residues. In germline, CDR1 is SQVTM, CDR2 ANQGSEA.

This clonotype was obtained from a man between 65 and 85 years old with acute or convalescent COVID-19. Sequencing input: peripheral blood. The chain couples TRBV29-1 to TRBJ1-2; TRBD1 aligns across 11 bases. The CDR3 nucleotides are TGCAGCGTCTCGGGACAGGGGGAGTCGGGAGCTGGCTACACCTTC. Translation: CSVSGQGESGAGYTF.